Shown below are 26 T cell receptor beta chains from a single sample sequenced in a study of shared clonotypes between healthy human individuals. Clones were sequenced by immunoSEQ multiplex PCR, and TCRdb holds only the in-frame ones, with some missing. The data contain 2 million to 3 million clones, more than 80% of them singletons. The specimen was naive CD4+ T cells sorted from blood. The sample's subset: CD45RA+ positively selected. These receptors were obtained from a man aged 18 to 35 in good health.

The chain combines TRBV6-5 with TRBJ1-6; unclear D gene. CDR3 size: 13 residues. Germline V gives CDR1 MNHEY, CDR2 SVGAGI. Trimming removed 2 bases at V and 6 bases at J, with 5 bases between. The chain's CDR3 is CASSYRINSPLHF. CDR3 DNA sequence: TGTGCCAGCAGTTACCGTATTAATTCACCCCTCCACTTT.

The chain is built from TRBV19 and TRBJ2-5; D is undetermined. Between the trimmed V and J ends, which lost 8 bases and 4 bases, there was a span of 11 bases. Germline-derived CDR1 and CDR2 are LNHDA and SQIVND (reference sequence). The CDR3 length is 12 residues. In DNA form, the CDR3 reads TGTGCCAGTGGGCCTTCGTTAGAGACCCAGTACTTC. As protein: CASGPSLETQYF.

Turning to this clone: This sample includes further DNA sequences coding for the same CDR3. The DNA of the CDR3 is TGTGCCAGCAGCCCCCGAGAGACCCAGTACTTC. Protein sequence: CASSPRETQYF. This chain uses TRBV7-8 with TRBJ2-5; D ambiguous. V shed 5 bases and J shed 4 bases, with 5 bases lying between them. Germline-derived CDR1 and CDR2 are SGHVS and FQNEAQ. The CDR3 covers 11 residues.

J is TRBJ1-2 and V is TRBV5-8; D uncertain. The CDR3 is 17 residues long. Trimming cost V 2 bases and J 0 bases, with 17 bases left between them. Looked up from germline, CDR1 is SGHTS and CDR2 is YDEGEE. This CDR3 reads CASSLPEGALTNYGYTF. CDR3 in DNA: TGTGCCAGCAGCTTACCCGAAGGAGCCCTTACTAACTATGGCTACACCTTC.

The rearrangement uses TRBV11-1 and TRBJ2-5; D remains ambiguous. Germline V CDR1 and CDR2: SGHAT, FQDESV (reference sequence). This CDR3 contains 15 residues. Trimming left V 7 bases short and J 0 bases short, with 15 bases between. CDR3 in DNA: TGTGCCAGCACCCTAACCTGGAGTTACCAAGAGACCCAGTACTTC. This encodes CASTLTWSYQETQYF. The entire variable domain, with the rest obtained from reference TRBV11-1 and TRBJ2-5, is as follows: EAEVAQSPRYKITEKSQAVAFWCDPISGHATLYWYRQILGQGPELLVQFQDESVVDDSQLPKDRFSAERLKGVDSTLKIQPAELGDSAMYLCASTLTWSYQETQYFGPGTRLLVL.

V gene TRBV6-1 combines with J gene TRBJ2-3, with 9 bases lining up with TRBD2. V dropped 2 bases and J dropped 4; count of bases not matched to a gene: 7. Germline V gene sequence: CDR1 MNHNS, CDR2 SASEGT. CDR3 length: 16 amino acids. The DNA of the CDR3 is TGTGCCAGCAGTGAAAAGGCGGGGGGGCAATCAGATACGCAGTATTTT. It translates to CASSEKAGGQSDTQYF.

This clone was picked up one time. The chain joins TRBV6-6 to TRBJ2-7, with D maybe TRBD1 (5 bases). The CDR3 contains 12 residues. The V gene lost 7 bases and the J gene lost 5 bases, with 12 bases spanning the gap. Germline CDR1 reads MNHNY; CDR2 reads SVGAGI (reference sequence). CDR3 in DNA: TGTGCCAGCAATATCAGGGAAAACGAGCAGTACTTC. Protein: CASNIRENEQYF.

The rearrangement uses TRBV5-1 and TRBJ1-4; TRBD1 agrees at 11 bases. This CDR3 contains 16 residues. Trimming cost V 3 bases and J 7 bases; bases outside gene matches: 8. Germline V CDR1 and CDR2: SGHRS, YFSETQ. The CDR3 nucleotides are TGCGCCAGCAGCTGGTCGGGGACAGGGGGGAGTGAAAAACTGTTTTTT. It yields the protein CASSWSGTGGSEKLFF.

The CDR3 DNA reads as TGTGCAAGTCGATCTGTCAGGGTAACTACATACGAGCAGTACTTC. It specifies CASRSVRVTTYEQYF. The rearrangement uses TRBV12-2 and TRBJ2-7; the table's D gene call, TRBD1, was not cross checked with the DNA. TRBV12-2 is tagged as a pseudogene. The length of the CDR3 is 15 residues.

This clone was counted a single time. The CDR3 sequence is CASSDRAGTGGQGYTF. The CDR3 DNA reads as TGTGCCAGCAGTGACCGTGCGGGGACAGGGGGACAGGGCTACACCTTC. The chain carries TRBV25-1 and TRBJ1-2; TRBD1 agrees at 11 bases. The V and J ends lost 3 bases and 8 bases, in that order; junction bases with no gene match: 11. This CDR3 region has 16 residues. Germline CDR1 reads MGHDK; CDR2 reads SYGVNS.

This chain links TRBV11-2 with TRBJ2-5; 12 bases map to TRBD2. The ends lost 6 bases at V and 7 bases at J; junction bases unmatched: 12. This CDR3 is 16 amino acids long. Germline CDR1 reads SGHAT; CDR2 reads FQNNGV. Here the CDR3 DNA reads TGTGCCAGCAGTCCCGGGACTAGCGGGTTGGGGACGACCCAGTACTTC. It is translated as CASSPGTSGLGTTQYF.

The chain employs TRBV9 and TRBJ1-4, with 10 positions matching TRBD1. Germline V lookup: CDR1 SGDLS, CDR2 YYNGEE. This CDR3 comprises 15 residues. The J segment lost 7 bases and the V segment lost 3 bases, leaving 6 bases of the junction unmatched. Here the CDR3 reads CASSAQGQGSEKLFF. CDR3 DNA sequence: TGTGCCAGCAGCGCCCAGGGACAGGGGAGTGAAAAACTGTTTTTT.

This chain connects TRBV7-2 to TRBJ2-5; D is undetermined. The germline V and J ends were trimmed by 4 bases and 1 base, with 10 bases remaining between them. Germline assignment: CDR1 SGHTA and CDR2 FQGNSA. The CDR3 spans 14 residues. CDR3: CASSSSAAQETQYF. CDR3 coding DNA: TGTGCCAGCAGCTCTAGTGCGGCCCAAGAGACCCAGTACTTC.

The chain has TRBV27 and TRBJ2-7, with D tentatively TRBD1 (6 bases). This CDR3 has 17 residues. Germline loops: CDR1 MNHEY, CDR2 SMNVEV (reference sequence). V was shortened by 6 bases and J by 3 bases, with 24 bases between the two germline ends. The CDR3 loop is CASSQYPNRAPNYEQYF. CDR3 coding DNA: TGTGCCAGCAGCCAATATCCCAACAGGGCTCCAAACTACGAGCAGTACTTC.

The chain joins TRBV6-1 to TRBJ1-5, with TRBD1 matching 8 bases. V lost 4 bases, J lost 6 bases, and 8 bases stayed unmatched. The germline CDR1 and CDR2 sequences are MNHNS and SASEGT. The CDR3 length is 15 residues. The CDR3 spells CASSALDRGVQPQHF. The CDR3, as DNA: TGTGCCAGCAGTGCCCTCGACAGGGGCGTTCAGCCCCAGCATTTT.

There are a few counts of this clone. Other DNA variants within this sample encode the same CDR3. The rearrangement links TRBV18 to TRBJ1-6, with D unclear. Trimming stripped 0 bases from V and 4 bases from J, with 4 bases between. CDR1 and CDR2 (germline): KGHSH, LQKENI. CDR3 length: 14 residues. The CDR3 DNA sequence: TGTGCCAGCTCACCACCCAGTTATAATTCACCCCTCCACTTT. As protein: CASSPPSYNSPLHF.

The chain couples TRBV5-1 to TRBJ2-1; D is undetermined. The germline V and J ends were trimmed by 3 bases and 0 bases, with 13 bases remaining between them. The CDR3 covers 16 residues. Germline V gene data show CDR1 as SGHRS and CDR2 as YFSETQ. The CDR3 sequence is CASSSQTLSSYNEQFF. The CDR3 DNA sequence: TGCGCCAGCAGCTCACAGACCCTAAGCTCCTACAATGAGCAGTTCTTC.

This sequence joins TRBV6-5 and TRBJ1-2; D is unclear. Germline V CDR1 and CDR2: MNHEY, SVGAGI. The CDR3 consists of 14 residues. V was cut by 0 bases and J by 4 bases, with 9 bases left in between. CDR3: CASSYSGRLYGYTF. The CDR3 DNA follows: TGTGCCAGCAGTTACTCTGGACGCCTCTATGGCTACACCTTC.

This clone was found once. J is TRBJ1-3 and V is TRBV5-6; D remains unclear. Between the trimmed V and J ends, which lost 2 bases and 4 bases, there was a span of 13 bases. Looked up from germline, CDR1 is SGHDT and CDR2 is YYEEEE. This CDR3 spans 15 amino acids. The CDR3 spells CASSLFLSAGNTIYF. The CDR3 coding sequence is TGTGCCAGCAGCTTATTCTTGTCAGCCGGAAACACCATATATTTT.

This clone was seen just once. This chain links TRBV4-3 with TRBJ2-7, with D uncertain. Trimming took off 0 bases at V and 1 base at J, with 13 bases between the two ends. This CDR3 has 16 residues. CDR1 is LGHNA, CDR2 YSLEER, per germline. Written as DNA, the CDR3 is TGCGCCAGCAGCCAAGACCCTCTAGGAGCTTCCTACGAGCAGTACTTC. Translated, it gives CASSQDPLGASYEQYF.

The chain is built from TRBV11-2 and TRBJ2-1; D gene ambiguous. In germline, CDR1 is SGHAT, CDR2 FQNNGV. The CDR3 is 15 residues long. Trimming took off 5 bases at V and 4 bases at J, with 15 bases between the two ends. In DNA, the CDR3 is TGTGCCAGCAGCGACCGGAGTTTGTCGTACAATGAGCAGTTCTTC. This sequence encodes CASSDRSLSYNEQFF. The entire variable domain, with the rest obtained from reference TRBV11-2 and TRBJ2-1, is as follows: EAGVAQSPRYKIIEKRQSVAFWCNPISGHATLYWYQQILGQGPKLLIQFQNNGVVDDSQLPKDRFSAERLKGVDSTLKIQPAKLEDSAVYLCASSDRSLSYNEQFFGPGTRLTVL.

Turning to this clone: This same CDR3 is encoded by further DNA sequences in the sample. The DNA for the CDR3 is TGTGCCAGCAGCTTAGGACAGGGAAGCGAGCAGTACTTC. Translated, it gives CASSLGQGSEQYF. The chain links TRBV11-3 to TRBJ2-7; 7 nucleotides match TRBD1. Germline CDR1 is SGHNT and CDR2 is YENEEA. This CDR3 comprises 13 residues. V gave up 1 base and J gave up 6 bases; unmatched junction bases: 3.

This chain uses TRBV7-2 with TRBJ1-2; D perhaps matches TRBD1 (6 bases). Trimming left V 7 bases short and J 5 bases short, with 11 bases between. The CDR3 covers 12 residues. The germline gives CDR1 SGHTA, CDR2 FQGNSA. The CDR3 loop reads CASKQGGYGYTF. The CDR3 nucleotides are TGTGCCAGCAAACAGGGTGGATATGGCTACACCTTC. The full variable domain, with the rest looked up from reference TRBV7-2 and TRBJ1-2, is GAGVSQSPSNKVTEKGKDVELRCDPISGHTALYWYRQSLGQGLEFLIYFQGNSAPDKSGLPSDRFSAERTGGSVSTLTIQRTQQEDSAVYLCASKQGGYGYTFGSGTRLTVV.

This chain connects TRBV6-1 to TRBJ1-1, with TRBD1 matching 8 bases. This CDR3 has 15 residues. CDR1 MNHNS and CDR2 SASEGT come from the germline V gene. V was pared by 5 bases and J by 3 bases, with 8 bases of the junction left unmatched. Written as DNA, the CDR3 is TGTGCCAGCAGTACGCAGGGGGCTATTGACACTGAAGCTTTCTTT. It yields the protein CASSTQGAIDTEAFF.

The chain combines TRBV7-2 with TRBJ1-2; 9 positions match TRBD1. This CDR3 region has 15 residues. Germline CDR1 reads SGHTA; CDR2 reads FQGNSA. Germline trimming cut 4 bases from V and 9 bases from J; bases unmatched to any gene: 12. CDR3 residues: CASSSGQGKRISYTF. CDR3 bases: TGTGCCAGCAGCTCGGGACAGGGAAAGAGGATAAGCTACACCTTC.

This clone was seen more than once but under ten times. The same CDR3 arises from other DNA sequences in this sample as well. The chain employs TRBV29-1 and TRBJ1-1, with D unresolved. Germline V gene data show CDR1 as SQVTM and CDR2 as ANQGSEA. V lost 4 bases and J 6 bases, leaving 6 bases between the germline ends. This CDR3 contains 10 residues. The CDR3 is CSVARAEAFF. CDR3 in DNA: TGCAGCGTTGCGAGGGCTGAAGCTTTCTTT.